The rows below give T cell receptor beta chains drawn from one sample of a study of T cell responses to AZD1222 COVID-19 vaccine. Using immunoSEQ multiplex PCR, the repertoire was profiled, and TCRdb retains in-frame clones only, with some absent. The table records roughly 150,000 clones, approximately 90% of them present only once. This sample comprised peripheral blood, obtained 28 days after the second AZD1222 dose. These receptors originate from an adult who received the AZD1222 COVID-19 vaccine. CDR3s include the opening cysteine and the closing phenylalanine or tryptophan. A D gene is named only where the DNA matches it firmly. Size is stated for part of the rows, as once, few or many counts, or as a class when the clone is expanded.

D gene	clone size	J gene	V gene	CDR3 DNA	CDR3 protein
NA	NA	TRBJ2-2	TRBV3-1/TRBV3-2	TGTGCCAGCAGCCATAGGGGGGTCACCGGGGAGCTGTTTTTT	CASSHRGVTGELFF
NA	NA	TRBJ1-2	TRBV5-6	TGTGCCAGCAGCTTTGTTAAGGGGGAAGGCTACACCTTC	CASSFVKGEGYTF
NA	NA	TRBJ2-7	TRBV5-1	TGCGCCAGCAGTCCACTAGCACCCACGTTAGAGCAGTACTTC	CASSPLAPTLEQYF
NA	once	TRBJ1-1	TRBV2	TGTGCCAGCAGTGTCCGACAGGTTTCGGGTCCTGAAGCTTTCTTT	CASSVRQVSGPEAFF
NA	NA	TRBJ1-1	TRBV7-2	TGTGCCAGCAGCCCATCAGACACCTCGGGTGAAGCTTTCTTT	CASSPSDTSGEAFF
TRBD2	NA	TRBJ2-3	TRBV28	TGTGCCAGCAGCCTAGCGGGAGACGCAGATACGCAGTATTTT	CASSLAGDADTQYF
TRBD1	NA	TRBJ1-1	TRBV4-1	TGCGCCAGCAGCGCAGACAGGGGGGGCACTGAAGCTTTCTTT	CASSADRGGTEAFF
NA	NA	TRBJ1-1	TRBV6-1	TGTGCCAGCAGTGAGGGGACGTCTTATAGGGGAGCTTTCTTT	CASSEGTSYRGAFF
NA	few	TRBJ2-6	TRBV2	TGTGCCAGCAGCCAAAGGGGGACCGGGGCCAACGTCCTGACTTTC	CASSQRGTGANVLTF
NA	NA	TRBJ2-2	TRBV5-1	TGCGCCAGCAGCGGGGGGCAGAACCCGAACACCGGGGAGCTGTTTTTT	CASSGGQNPNTGELFF
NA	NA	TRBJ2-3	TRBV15	TGTGCCACCAGCCCCAGCCGGGACACAGATACGCAGTATTTT	CATSPSRDTDTQYF
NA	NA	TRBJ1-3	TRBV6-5	TGTGCCAGCAGTCCCAAAGGTCACTCTGGAAACACCATATATTTT	CASSPKGHSGNTIYF
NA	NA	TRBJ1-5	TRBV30	TGTGCCTGGAGCGGGGGACGGGGCAATCAGCCCCAGCATTTT	CAWSGGRGNQPQHF
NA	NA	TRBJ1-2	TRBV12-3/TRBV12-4	TGTGCCAGCAGAACAGTAGCTGGCTACACCTTC	CASRTVAGYTF
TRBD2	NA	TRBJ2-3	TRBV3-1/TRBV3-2	TGTGCCAGCAGCCCCTTAAGGCTAGCGGGAGCCGGGCCAGATACGCAGTATTTT	CASSPLRLAGAGPDTQYF
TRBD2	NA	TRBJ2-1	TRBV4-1	TGCGCCAGCAGCCAAGGACTAGCGGGAGGACACTACAATGAGCAGTTCTTC	CASSQGLAGGHYNEQFF
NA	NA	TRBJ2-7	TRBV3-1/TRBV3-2	TGTGCCAGCAGCCACCCCACCGGTCCCTGCTTC	CASSHPTGPCF